The entry that follows covers one TCR beta chain sequence. Its recognized antigen is unknown. No base quality information exists; no much larger clone differs at one position. The sample belongs to a study of T cells after somatic rescue of genetic block (dated by TCRdb to the early 2020s). As for the study more broadly: The study assessed how robust, over the long term, a T-cell system was when the system had developed through somatic rescue of a genetic block in T-cell development.

Relative to germline, V is 5 bases shorter and J is 3 bases shorter, with 14 bases between their ends. Including the terminal cysteine and phenylalanine, the CDR3 comprises 14 residues. Only the CDR3 portion is preserved as DNA: 42 bases, with reading frame beginning at the first base. The library was generated by the immunoSEQ multiplex PCR assay. TCRdb stores this immuneACCESS table with in-frame sequences only. Part of the clones is absent; in the studies checked, under half of the shortfall reflects unresolved V genes, and no reason is known for the rest. Counted in this sample were around 9,700 clones; around two thirds of them appeared once. 20% to 25% of the sample rests with the top ten.

The sample consisted of peripheral blood mononuclear cells (PBMCs). This sequence uses TRBV7-1 and TRBJ2-7; a tentative D match to TRBD2 spans 6 bases. TRBV7-1 is recorded as an ORF, its role being uncertain. This receptor was obtained from a boy aged 10-17 years. The sequence in DNA is TGTGCCAGCAGCCAGCCTAGCGCGGTCTACGAGCAGTACTTC. This codes for CASSQPSAVYEQYF.